The present TCR beta chain was sequenced within a study of a mutant IDH1 vaccine in newly diagnosed glioma. Points on this clone: Its antigen is not identified.

Generated by immunoSEQ multiplex PCR, the TCRdb table keeps only in-frame clones and is missing some. Of 40,000 to 60,000 clones in the sample, around four fifths were seen once. This sample's time point: week 35, safety follow-up. It was 300 ug of mutant IDH1 20-mer peptide that made up each vaccine dose, given with topical imiquimod. In germline, CDR1 is GTSNPN, CDR2 SVGIG (reference sequence). V was cut by 5 bases and J by 6 bases, with 14 bases left in between. The CDR3 extends over 13 amino acids. This sample comprised PBMCs, obtained from a glioma patient whose treatment included an IDH1 peptide vaccine. This receptor was obtained from a man between 35 and 55 years old with glioma. The V gene is TRBV30, the J gene TRBJ1-5, with D uncertain. The CDR3 DNA is TGTGCCTGGGACAAGGGAAAGATTCAGCCCCAGCATTTT. As protein: CAWDKGKIQPQHF.